The T cell receptor beta chain under discussion was sequenced for a study of blood T cells in healthy people across ages (dated by TCRdb to between 2014 and 2017). At the level of the whole study: In model experiments, template switching captured roughly one uniquely barcoded TCR beta cDNA molecule for every two T cells. Two additional independent replicas of 1 million unique cDNA reads from the same blood draw were analyzed for two donors (one aged 18 to 30 and one aged 80 or older). Donors were grouped into four age groups: young (average approximately 16 years), middle-aged (about 40), aged (around 60) and long-lived (about 90). Donors of different ages were randomly distributed across sequencing lanes to avoid experimental bias. The study measured age-related changes in TCR beta repertoire diversity using deep sequencing normalized with unique cDNA molecular identifiers. Overall results and qualifications from the work: Compared with the aged group, the long-lived group had more naive CD4+ T cells, fewer expanded clones and increased TCR diversity, a pattern suggesting age selection. Total diversity estimates from one million sequenced T cells were considered lower bounds and underestimates. Because profiling used bulk unsorted PBMCs, naive and antigen-experienced compartments could not be compared conclusively. Observed TCR beta diversity per million T cells fell roughly linearly with age, and a significant reduction was already apparent by age around 40. Observed TCR beta diversity correlated strongly with the percentage of naive T cells measured by flow cytometry. The CMV infection status of donors was not known, potentially confounding age-related changes in expanded clonotypes.

Donors were under 40 systemically healthy Caucasian individuals from Russia aged roughly 6 to 90 years. Each donor gave roughly 9 milliliters of peripheral blood, drawn into EDTA-treated Vacutainer tubes. Ficoll-Paque density-gradient centrifugation was used to isolate PBMCs, with at least 7 million obtained per sample. Trizol reagent was used to extract total RNA from the PBMCs, yielding at least 5 micrograms per sample. For every donor, an aliquot of PBMCs went through flow cytometry to measure the percentages of naive CD45RAhigh/CD27high T cells. V is reduced by 5 bases and J by 0 bases, leaving a spacing of 16 bases between them. The CDR3 runs 15 amino acids, cysteine and phenylalanine included. Of all the DNA, just the CDR3 is kept, 45 bases in frame from base 1. Based on the germline V gene (reference sequence), the CDR1 and CDR2 sequences are DFQATT and SNEGSKA. This clonotype was observed a few times. Its antigen is currently not known. There are no base qualities to consult, and no much larger clone falls within one base.

The library was built by means of 5' RACE. Sequencing relied on an Illumina HiSeq 2500. A second PCR of about 6 to 12 cycles was run with a J-beta primer mix and a sample-barcoded 5' primer. Each TCR beta cDNA molecule received a unique molecular identifier from a template-switch 5' adaptor carrying 12 random nucleotides. Each sample yielded at least 2.5 million CDR3-containing paired-end reads. First-strand cDNA was synthesized from all RNA with the Mint cDNA synthesis kit, primed by a TRBC-specific oligonucleotide. After uracil-DNA glycosylase treatment, a first 18-cycle PCR used universal primers M1SS and BC2_uni_R on all cDNA. As for how the authors treated the data: Each sample was normalized by randomly selecting 1 million high-quality reads, each carrying a distinct molecular identifier. Reads with shared molecular identifiers were discarded instead of being binned into consensus sequences. CDR3 identification, clonotype clustering and error correction used MiTCR with a Q25 quality threshold and the strictest error-elimination algorithm. Lower-bound total TCR beta diversity was estimated with a nonparametric unseen species model using Euler transformation. TCRdb ran its own pipeline on the public reads, namely fastp trimming at Q25 and MiXCR clone calling, and kept in-frame beta chains. Each CDR3 protein appears once, grouped with its most common genes and DNA. TCRdb, not the original authors, processed these V and J calls. This sample is represented by about 1.7 million distinct CDR3 sequences; about 30% of them were singletons. The ten largest clones add up to roughly 8% of the sample.

The chain couples TRBV20-1 to TRBJ1-2, and TRBD1 may be the D gene, going by 5 matching bases. The sequenced sample consisted of blood. The origin of this receptor is a woman aged 25 to 39 in good health. The DNA is as follows: TGCAGTGCTGCAGAGGTGGGGGGATCTAACTATGGCTACACCTTC. Protein translation: CSAAEVGGSNYGYTF.